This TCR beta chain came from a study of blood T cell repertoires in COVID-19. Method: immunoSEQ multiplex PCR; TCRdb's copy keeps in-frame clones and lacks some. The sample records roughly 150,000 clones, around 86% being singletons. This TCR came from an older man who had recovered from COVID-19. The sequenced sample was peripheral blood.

CDR3 sequence: CASSEPSGNQPQHF. CDR3 in DNA: TGTGCCAGCAGTGAACCGTCAGGGAATCAGCCCCAGCATTTT. The chain couples TRBV2 to TRBJ1-5; possibly TRBD1 for D (5 bases). Per germline, CDR1 SNHLY and CDR2 FYNNEI. The CDR3 runs to 14 residues. The germline V and J ends were trimmed by 2 bases and 4 bases, with 9 bases remaining between them.